This entry describes one T cell receptor (beta chain). This sample is part of a study of blood T cell repertoires in COVID-19. V lost 0 bases and J 1 base, leaving 20 bases between the germline ends. CDR1 is LGHNA and CDR2 is YNFKEQ in the germline V gene. The CDR3 spans 19 residues. Generated by immunoSEQ multiplex PCR, the TCRdb table keeps only in-frame clones and is missing some. The sample consists of roughly 98,000 clones, 70% to 85% of them appearing once. The clonotype was recovered from a man between 65 and 79 years old with active or convalescent COVID-19. This chain joins TRBV4-2 and TRBJ2-3; perhaps TRBD2 as D (6 bases). The sample consisted of peripheral blood. CDR3 sequence: CASSQEGGVDGWGTDTQYF. CDR3 sequence (DNA): TGTGCCAGCAGCCAAGAGGGCGGGGTCGATGGTTGGGGCACAGATACGCAGTATTTT.